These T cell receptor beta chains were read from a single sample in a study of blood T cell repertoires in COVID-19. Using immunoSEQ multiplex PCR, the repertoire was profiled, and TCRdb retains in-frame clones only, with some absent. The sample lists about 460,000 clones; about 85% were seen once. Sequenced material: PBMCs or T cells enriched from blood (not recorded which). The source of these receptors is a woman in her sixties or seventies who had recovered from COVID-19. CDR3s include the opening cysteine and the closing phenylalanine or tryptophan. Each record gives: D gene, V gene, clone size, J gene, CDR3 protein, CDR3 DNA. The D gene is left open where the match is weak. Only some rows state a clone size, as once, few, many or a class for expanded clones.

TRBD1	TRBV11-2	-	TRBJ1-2	CASRGTGNYGYTF	TGTGCCAGCAGAGGGACAGGGAACTATGGCTACACCTTC
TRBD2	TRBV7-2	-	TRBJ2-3	CASSLAGYGGGRDTQYF	TGTGCCAGCAGCTTAGCGGGCTACGGGGGGGGAAGAGATACGCAGTATTTT
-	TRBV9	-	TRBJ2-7	CASSVGSGPGFPTNEQYF	TGTGCCAGCAGCGTAGGATCGGGCCCGGGGTTTCCTACTAACGAGCAGTACTTC
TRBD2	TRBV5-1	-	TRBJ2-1	CASSLGPQRGSSYNEQFF	TGCGCCAGCAGCTTGGGGCCCCAGCGGGGGAGCTCCTACAATGAGCAGTTCTTC
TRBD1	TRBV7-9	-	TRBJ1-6	CASSLYPGQGPSSTLHF	TGTGCCAGCAGCTTATACCCGGGACAGGGGCCGTCGTCGACCCTCCACTTT
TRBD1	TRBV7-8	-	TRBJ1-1	CASSPNRGQRFSGTEAFF	TGTGCCAGCAGCCCGAACAGGGGGCAGAGGTTTTCCGGCACTGAAGCTTTCTTT
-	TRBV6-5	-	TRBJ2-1	CASSTANFEQFF	TGTGCCAGCAGTACTGCCAATTTCGAGCAGTTCTTC
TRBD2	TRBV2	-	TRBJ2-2	CASREVLNTGELFF	TGTGCCAGCCGGGAGGTGCTAAACACCGGGGAGCTGTTTTTT
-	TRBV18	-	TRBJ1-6	CASSPLDRENSPLHF	TGTGCCAGCTCACCTTTGGACAGAGAGAATTCACCCCTCCACTTT
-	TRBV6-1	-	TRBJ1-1	CASSENSMNTEAFF	TGTGCCAGCAGTGAAAACAGCATGAACACTGAAGCTTTCTTT
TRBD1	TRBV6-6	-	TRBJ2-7	CASSPGTGVYEQYF	TGTGCCAGCAGCCCCGGGACAGGGGTTTACGAGCAGTACTTC
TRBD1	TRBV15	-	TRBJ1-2	CATSRDITGGDLYGYTF	TGTGCCACCAGCAGAGACATCACAGGGGGCGACCTCTATGGCTACACCTTC
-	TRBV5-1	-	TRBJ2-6	CASRLSGTGANVLTF	TGCGCCAGCAGGTTGTCTGGGACAGGGGCCAACGTCCTGACTTTC
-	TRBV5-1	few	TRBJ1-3	CASSYTTGNTIYF	TGCGCCAGCAGCTACACCACTGGAAACACCATATATTTT
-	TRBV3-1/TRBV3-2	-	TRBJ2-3	CASSLRVMELRGDTQYF	TGTGCCAGCAGCCTCCGGGTGATGGAGCTTAGGGGGGATACGCAGTATTTT
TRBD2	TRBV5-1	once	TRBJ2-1	CASSRGGENEQFF	TGCGCCAGCAGCCGGGGGGGCGAAAATGAGCAGTTCTTC
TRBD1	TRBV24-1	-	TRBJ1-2	CATSDSGTGVYGYTF	TGTGCCACCAGTGATTCCGGGACAGGGGTGTATGGCTACACCTTC
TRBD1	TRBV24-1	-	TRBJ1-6	CATRKQGEAHNSPLHF	TGTGCCACCAGAAAACAGGGGGAGGCACATAATTCACCCCTCCACTTT
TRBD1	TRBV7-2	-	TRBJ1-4	CASSLTRGTEKLFF	TGTGCCAGCAGCCTTACCAGGGGGACTGAAAAACTGTTTTTT
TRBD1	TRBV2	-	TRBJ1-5	CASSEPGQGLLGQPQHF	TGTGCCAGCAGTGAACCGGGACAGGGTCTCCTAGGTCAGCCCCAGCATTTT
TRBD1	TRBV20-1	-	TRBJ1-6	CSASVRTGSGSPLHF	TGCAGTGCTAGTGTACGGACAGGCAGTGGTTCACCCCTCCACTTT
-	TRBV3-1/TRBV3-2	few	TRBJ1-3	CASSQVRSTGSGNTIYF	TGTGCCAGCAGCCAAGTCCGGTCGACGGGCTCTGGAAACACCATATATTTT
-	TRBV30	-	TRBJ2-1	CAWSASNEQFF	TGTGCCTGGAGTGCTTCCAATGAGCAGTTCTTC
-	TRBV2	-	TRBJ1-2	CASSLQGFNGYTF	TGTGCCAGCAGTTTACAGGGTTTCAATGGCTACACCTTC
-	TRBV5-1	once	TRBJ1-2	CASSSSPDSLNYGYTF	TGCGCCAGCAGCTCGAGTCCCGACAGTCTAAACTATGGCTACACCTTC
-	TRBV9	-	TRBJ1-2	CASSVPKEVRSGYGYTF	TGTGCCAGCAGCGTCCCCAAGGAAGTCCGGAGTGGGTATGGCTACACCTTC
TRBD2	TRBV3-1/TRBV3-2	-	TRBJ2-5	CASSRLAGETQYF	TGTGCCAGCAGCCGTCTAGCGGGAGAGACCCAGTACTTC
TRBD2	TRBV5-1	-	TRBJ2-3	CASSLVPSGGSDTQYF	TGCGCCAGCAGCTTGGTCCCTAGCGGGGGGTCAGATACGCAGTATTTT
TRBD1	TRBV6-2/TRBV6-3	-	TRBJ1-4	CASSLRDREKLFF	TGTGCCAGCAGTCTACGGGACAGGGAAAAACTGTTTTTT
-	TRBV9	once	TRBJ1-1	CASSVDEGVGTEAFF	TGTGCCAGCAGCGTAGATGAGGGCGTGGGCACTGAAGCTTTCTTT
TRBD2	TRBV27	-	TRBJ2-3	CASSLGVAGGPSTDTQYF	TGTGCCAGCAGTTTAGGGGTAGCGGGGGGCCCTAGCACAGATACGCAGTATTTT
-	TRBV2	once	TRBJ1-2	CASKGQWSGYTF	TGTGCCAGCAAAGGACAGTGGAGTGGCTACACCTTC
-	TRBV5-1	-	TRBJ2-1	CASRNQGGGNNEQFF	TGCGCCAGCCGAAATCAGGGGGGCGGGAACAATGAGCAGTTCTTC
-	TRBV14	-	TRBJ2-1	CASSQDRARTRTHNEQFF	TGTGCCAGCAGCCAAGATCGGGCCAGGACAAGAACCCACAATGAGCAGTTCTTC
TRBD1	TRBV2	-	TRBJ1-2	CASSDTVDRGRVIINYGYTF	TGTGCCAGCAGCGATACGGTAGACAGGGGGCGAGTAATAATTAACTATGGCTACACCTTC
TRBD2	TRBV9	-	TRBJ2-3	CASSGTAGDTDTQYF	TGTGCCAGCAGCGGAACAGCGGGGGACACAGATACGCAGTATTTT
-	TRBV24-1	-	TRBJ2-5	CATSDPTFPQRQETQYF	TGTGCCACCAGTGATCCTACATTCCCCCAGAGGCAAGAGACCCAGTACTTC
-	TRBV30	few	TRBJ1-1	CAWRRQTNTEAFF	TGTGCCTGGAGGCGGCAGACGAACACTGAAGCTTTCTTT
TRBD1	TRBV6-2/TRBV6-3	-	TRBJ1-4	CASSVDRANEKLFF	TGTGCCAGCAGTGTGGACAGGGCGAATGAAAAACTGTTTTTT
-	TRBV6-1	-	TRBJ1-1	CASSEAPGYTEAFF	TGTGCCAGCAGTGAAGCCCCAGGGTACACTGAAGCTTTCTTT
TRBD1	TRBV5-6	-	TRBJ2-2	CASSSRGRPTGELFF	TGTGCCAGCAGCTCCAGGGGGCGCCCCACCGGGGAGCTGTTTTTT
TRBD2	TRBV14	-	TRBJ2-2	CASSQVQRGYTGELFF	TGTGCCAGCAGCCAAGTCCAGCGGGGGTACACCGGGGAGCTGTTTTTT
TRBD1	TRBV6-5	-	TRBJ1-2	CASSYSGQGGYTF	TGTGCCAGCAGTTACTCCGGACAGGGAGGCTACACCTTC
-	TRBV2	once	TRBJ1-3	CASSDVQGGAGNTIYF	TGTGCCAGCAGTGATGTTCAGGGTGGAGCTGGAAACACCATATATTTT
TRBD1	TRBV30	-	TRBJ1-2	CAWFRTGWDYGYTF	TGTGCCTGGTTCCGGACAGGGTGGGACTATGGCTACACCTTC
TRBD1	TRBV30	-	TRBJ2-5	CAWSRGGTGIGETQYF	TGTGCCTGGAGTCGGGGAGGGACAGGGATTGGAGAGACCCAGTACTTC
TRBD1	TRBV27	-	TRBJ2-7	CASSIGTGGYEQYF	TGTGCCAGCAGTATAGGGACAGGGGGCTACGAGCAGTACTTC